Each of the 7 T cell receptor beta chains below was sequenced from the same sample in a study of T cell responses to AZD1222 COVID-19 vaccine. The data were produced by immunoSEQ multiplex PCR, yet TCRdb's version contains in-frame clones alone and is incomplete. This table holds fewer than 200,000 clones, 88% found once. Here the sequenced sample was peripheral blood, taken 28 days after the second AZD1222 dose. These receptors all come from an adult who received the AZD1222 COVID-19 vaccine.

V and J are TRBV24-1 and TRBJ2-3; D not resolved. CDR3 length: 14 amino acids. The ends were cut back, 0 bases at V and 4 bases at J, with 7 bases in the middle. The germline gives CDR1 KGHDR, CDR2 SFDVKD. The CDR3 protein is CATSDLQFPDTQYF. Written as DNA, the CDR3 is TGTGCCACCAGTGATTTGCAGTTCCCAGATACGCAGTATTTT.

The chain uses TRBV5-1 and TRBJ2-1, with D perhaps matching TRBD1 or TRBD2 (5 bases each). Trimming stripped 7 bases from V and 0 bases from J, with 8 bases between. The CDR3 contains 13 residues. Germline CDR1 reads SGHRS; CDR2 reads YFSETQ. CDR3 DNA sequence: TGCGCCAGCTCTGGGGGCTCCTACAATGAGCAGTTCTTC. Protein sequence: CASSGGSYNEQFF. The entire variable domain, with the rest obtained from reference TRBV5-1 and TRBJ2-1, is as follows: KAGVTQTPRYLIKTRGQQVTLSCSPISGHRSVSWYQQTPGQGLQFLFEYFSETQRNKGNFPGRFSGRQFSNSRSEMNVSTLELGDSALYLCASSGGSYNEQFFGPGTRLTVL.

The chain has TRBV3-1 (or the pseudogene TRBV3-2) and TRBJ1-4; 8 bases fit TRBD1. The CDR3 is 16 amino acids. The V segment lost 2 bases and the J segment 10 bases; nucleotides outside the gene matches: 12. Germline lookup yields CDR1 LGHDT and CDR2 YNNKEL (reference sequence). The CDR3 coding sequence is TGTGCCAGCAGCCAATTCCAGGGGGCCCGTCTCGGAAAACTGTTTTTT. It encodes CASSQFQGARLGKLFF.

This clone was detected only once. The chain recombines TRBV5-8 with TRBJ2-7; the D gene is possibly TRBD2 (6 bases). Trimming took 8 bases from V and 5 from J, leaving 20 bases between them. The germline gives CDR1 SGHTS, CDR2 YDEGEE. CDR3 length: 14 amino acids. CDR3 region: CASIRTTRLDEQYF. The CDR3 bases are TGTGCCAGTATTAGAACGACTAGGCTTGACGAGCAGTACTTC.

The V and J genes are TRBV5-4 and TRBJ2-7, with TRBD1 identical over 7 bases. In germline, CDR1 is SGHNT, CDR2 YYREEE (reference sequence). The J segment lost 2 bases and the V segment lost 4 bases, leaving 6 bases of the junction unmatched. CDR3 length: 14 residues. The CDR3 DNA reads as TGTGCCAGCAGCGCCCCCGGACAGGCCTACGAGCAGTACTTC. Residues: CASSAPGQAYEQYF.

V usage is TRBV27 and J usage is TRBJ2-7, with 7 bases lining up with TRBD1. Looked up from germline, CDR1 is MNHEY and CDR2 is SMNVEV (reference sequence). This CDR3 region has 13 residues. Germline trimming cut 5 bases from V and 4 bases from J; bases unmatched to any gene: 5. DNA of the CDR3: TGTGCCAGCAGTATAGGGACAGCTTACGAGCAGTACTTC. Its translation: CASSIGTAYEQYF.

The genes are TRBV30 and TRBJ2-5; the match to TRBD2 covers 7 bases. Losses at the gene ends were 0 bases for V and 7 bases for J; bases not matched to a gene: 5. Germline CDR1 and CDR2: GTSNPN and SVGIG (reference sequence). CDR3 length equals 13 residues. The DNA for the CDR3 is TGTGCCTGGAGTGTCGGGGGGTCGGGGACCCAGTACTTC. As protein: CAWSVGGSGTQYF.